The 21 T cell receptor beta chains in this list originate from one sample, sequenced in a study of metastatic and nonmetastatic thyroid tumors. TCRdb re-called the PCR reads through MiXCR. Among more than 40,000 clones, less than 35% were seen once, and the ten largest hold 9.5% to 10%. Thyroid surgery was performed in patients who had received no treatment beforehand. The specimen sequenced was blood. Receptors were obtained from a male donor with papillary thyroid cancer or a benign thyroid nodule (not recorded which). Some clones in this sample may be carry-over from other donors' samples.

A word on this clone: Germline is not matched at one junction end, which may reflect a read error. V gene TRBV9 combines with J gene TRBJ2-1; 12 bases line up with TRBD2. Germline V CDR1 and CDR2: SGDLS, YYNGEE. This CDR3 has 16 residues. CDR3 amino acids: CASSFIATSGSDEQLF. For the CDR3, the DNA is TGTGCCAGCAGCTTTATTGCGACTAGCGGGAGTGATGAGCAGTTATTC.

This clone showed up just a few times. The chain recombines TRBV2 with TRBJ2-7; 10 bases fit TRBD2. This CDR3 is 16 amino acids long. Germline assignment: CDR1 SNHLY and CDR2 FYNNEI. V shed 3 bases and J 1 base; nucleotides not matched to a gene: 6. DNA of the CDR3: TGTGCCAGCAGTGAGGGGCCTAGCGGGAGTTCCTACGAGCAGTACTTC. As protein: CASSEGPSGSSYEQYF.

This clone was counted many times. This rearrangement joins TRBV6-6 to TRBJ2-3, with D perhaps TRBD1 or TRBD2 (5 bases each). Germline CDR1 and CDR2: MNHNY and SVGAGI (reference sequence). CDR3 length: 16 amino acids. Trimming removed 0 bases at V and 5 bases at J, with 15 bases between. The CDR3 region is CASSYSGRRPQDTQYF. Here the CDR3 DNA reads TGTGCCAGCAGTTACTCGGGACGCCGACCTCAAGATACGCAGTATTTT.

The rearrangement links TRBV20-1 to TRBJ2-7; 12 bases map to TRBD1. Germline CDR1 and CDR2: DFQATT and SNEGSKA (reference sequence). V lost 3 bases, J lost 6 bases, and 6 bases stayed unmatched. The CDR3 consists of 14 residues. The CDR3 loop is CSASRDRGPGEQYF. The CDR3 DNA reads TGCAGTGCTAGTAGGGACAGGGGGCCAGGCGAGCAGTACTTC.

This clone has a handful of counts. This may stem from a read error, because a much larger clone lies one nucleotide away. The sample carries other DNA sequences with the same CDR3. This chain links TRBV19 with TRBJ2-2; 7 bases agree with TRBD1. CDR1 is LNHDA, CDR2 SQIVND, per germline (reference sequence). This CDR3 is 14 amino acids long. The CDR3 spells CVSRKGADTGELFF. In DNA, the CDR3 is TGTGTCAGTAGAAAGGGGGCGGATACCGGGGAGCTGTTTTTT.

The table lists this clone with a few counts. A much larger clone is a single base away; this may be a read error. The sample holds other DNA sequences that translate to the same CDR3. V gene TRBV29-1 combines with J gene TRBJ2-3, with D maybe TRBD1 (6 bases). V was shortened by 5 bases and J by 1 base, with 16 bases between the two germline ends. The CDR3 extends over 15 amino acids. CDR1 SQVTM and CDR2 ANQGSEA come from the germline V gene. CDR3 region: CSVKTGMMGTDTQYF. DNA for the CDR3: TGCAGCGTTAAGACAGGTATGATGGGCACAGATACGCAGTATTTT.

This clone has ten or more counts. The rearrangement joins TRBV29-1 to TRBJ1-1, with D possibly TRBD1 on 5 matching bases. Germline CDR1 and CDR2: SQVTM and ANQGSEA. The V end was cut by 6 bases, the J end by 4 bases, with 15 bases between. This CDR3 contains 13 residues. In nucleotides, the CDR3 is TGCAGCGTCGAGAGGGGAGGAGGCACTGAAGCTTTCTTT. Amino acid sequence: CSVERGGGTEAFF.

By share of the sample, this clone is medium-sized (0.01 to 0.1%). The chain uses TRBV28 and TRBJ1-2; 7 bases are a match to TRBD1. The CDR3 has 12 amino acids. The J segment lost 7 bases and the V segment lost 5 bases, leaving 4 bases of the junction unmatched. Per germline, CDR1 MDHEN and CDR2 SYDVKM. The chain's CDR3 is CASSRQGFGYTF. CDR3 DNA: TGTGCCAGCAGTAGACAGGGTTTTGGCTACACCTTC.

This clone was counted many times. The V and J genes are TRBV28 and TRBJ2-5; 9 positions agree with TRBD1. Per the germline V gene, CDR1 is MDHEN and CDR2 is SYDVKM. V trimming: 6 bases; J trimming: 1 base; junction bases outside the gene matches: 12. The CDR3 runs 17 residues. CDR3 loop: CASSPPGQGILQETQYF. Here the CDR3 DNA reads TGTGCCAGCAGCCCTCCGGGACAGGGAATTCTCCAAGAGACCCAGTACTTC.

This clone was observed at least ten times. This chain links TRBV10-3 with TRBJ2-2; possibly TRBD1 or TRBD2 for D (5 bases each). V was clipped by 2 bases and J by 5 bases, with 12 bases between them. Germline V gives CDR1 ENHRY, CDR2 SYGVKD. The CDR3 runs to 15 residues. CDR3 loop: CAISERDQLTGELFF. CDR3 nucleotide sequence: TGTGCCATCAGTGAGCGGGACCAGCTTACCGGGGAGCTGTTTTTT.

This clone was counted only a few times. This may stem from a read error, because a much larger clone lies one nucleotide away. Additional DNA sequences in this sample encode the identical CDR3. The chain has TRBV3-1 and TRBJ2-1; D is unresolved. The CDR3 is 17 amino acids. Germline loops: CDR1 LGHDT, CDR2 YNNKEL (reference sequence). CDR3 amino acids: CASSQDLGQVSYNEQFF. The CDR3 DNA is TGTGCCAGTAGCCAAGATTTAGGGCAAGTCTCCTACAATGAGCAGTTCTTC.

The chain uses TRBV5-1 and TRBJ1-3; no definite D call. This CDR3 is built from 14 residues. V shed 0 bases and J shed 9 bases, with 13 bases lying between them. CDR1 is SGHRS, CDR2 YFSETQ, per germline. CDR3 DNA: TGCGCCAGCAGCTTGGCCGGCAGGATCGGCACCATATATTTT. Its protein product is CASSLAGRIGTIYF.

There are many counts of this clone. V usage is TRBV5-1 and J usage is TRBJ2-5; 9 bases map to TRBD2. CDR1 is SGHRS, CDR2 YFSETQ, per germline. V lost 4 bases and J lost 2; bases outside the gene matches: 6. The CDR3 covers 15 residues. CDR3 coding DNA: TGCGCCAGCAGCCCCGTGACTAGCGGACAAGAGACCCAGTACTTC. This sequence encodes CASSPVTSGQETQYF.

V usage is TRBV27 and J usage is TRBJ2-7, with D uncertain. CDR1 is MNHEY and CDR2 is SMNVEV in the germline V gene (reference sequence). The CDR3 consists of 14 residues. V was pared by 4 bases and J by 2 bases, with 12 bases between. The CDR3 DNA follows: TGTGCCAGCAGTTGGGTGGCCGGTCCCTACGAGCAGTACTTC. Translated: CASSWVAGPYEQYF.

The chain joins TRBV2 to TRBJ2-7; 8 bases agree with TRBD1. J was trimmed by 3 bases and V by 9 bases; bases with no gene match: 7. The CDR3 length is 13 residues. Germline V gene sequence: CDR1 SNHLY, CDR2 FYNNEI. CDR3 loop: CASQRDRYYEQYF. The CDR3 nucleotides are TGTGCCAGTCAACGGGACAGGTACTACGAGCAGTACTTC. Full variable domain (missing parts from reference TRBV2 and TRBJ2-7): EPEVTQTPSHQVTQMGQEVILRCVPISNHLYFYWYRQILGQKVEFLVSFYNNEISEKSEIFDDQFSVERPDGSNFTLKIRSTKLEDSAMYFCASQRDRYYEQYFGPGTRLTVT.

There are a few counts of this clone. The gene calls are TRBV19 and TRBJ2-7, with D unclear. In germline, CDR1 is LNHDA, CDR2 SQIVND (reference sequence). This CDR3 region has 14 residues. Trimming took 6 bases from V and 1 from J, leaving 13 bases between them. The CDR3 here is CASSSTVGSYEQYF. The CDR3 DNA is TGTGCCAGTAGCAGCACTGTTGGGTCCTACGAGCAGTACTTC.

This clone was seen many times. This chain uses TRBV6-5 with TRBJ2-7; 7 bases agree with TRBD2. Losses at the gene ends were 4 bases for V and 4 bases for J; bases not matched to a gene: 10. Germline CDR1 is MNHEY and CDR2 is SVGAGI. CDR3 size: 15 residues. The CDR3 is CASSSPGGSSYEQYF. The CDR3 DNA reads as TGTGCCAGCAGTTCTCCCGGGGGGTCGTCATACGAGCAGTACTTC.

The V call is TRBV30, the J call TRBJ1-1; D unclear. The germline gives CDR1 GTSNPN, CDR2 SVGIG (reference sequence). The V end was cut by 2 bases, the J end by 3 bases, with 10 bases between. This CDR3 contains 13 residues. CDR3: CAWSLQRHTEAFF. CDR3 DNA sequence: TGTGCCTGGAGTCTACAGAGACACACTGAAGCTTTCTTT.

J is TRBJ1-2 and V is TRBV30; D gene uncertain. The germline gives CDR1 GTSNPN, CDR2 SVGIG (reference sequence). The CDR3 length is 16 residues. V gave up 2 bases and J gave up 8 bases, with 24 bases separating them. CDR3 bases: TGTGCCTGGAGTAGAAACCCCGGAGGCGGGTCTCGGGGCTACACCTTC. It yields the protein CAWSRNPGGGSRGYTF.

This clone was seen just once. The chain uses TRBV9 and TRBJ1-3; tentatively, D is TRBD1 (5 bases). V dropped 4 bases and J dropped 0 bases, with 11 bases sitting between them. Germline-derived CDR1 and CDR2 are SGDLS and YYNGEE. The CDR3 sequence is 15 residues long. Here the CDR3 DNA reads TGTGCCAGCAGCACCGGGGGGGGCTCTGGAAACACCATATATTTT. Residues: CASSTGGGSGNTIYF.

At least ten counts were recorded for this clone. The J gene is TRBJ1-1, the V gene TRBV4-1, with D perhaps matching TRBD1 (6 bases). V lost 3 bases, J lost 3 bases, and 20 bases lay in between. The CDR3 covers 17 residues. The germline CDR1 and CDR2 sequences are MGHRA and YSYEKL. CDR3 sequence reads: CASSQPLLVGADTEAFF. CDR3 DNA sequence: TGCGCCAGCAGCCAGCCCCTTCTCGTGGGGGCCGACACTGAAGCTTTCTTT.